The 32 T cell receptor beta chains below were found in one sample sequenced in a study of T cells in Graves' hyperthyroidism and ophthalmopathy. RNA transcripts served as the template for amplifying TCR beta CDR3 regions. The study used the HTBI primer set for a first-round RT-PCR of the TCR CDR3. From the multiplex PCR reads, TCRdb called clonotypes with MiXCR, one entry per CDR3 protein. Of 700,000 to 950,000 distinct CDR3 sequences listed, about 35% are singletons. The sample comprised blood. The source of these receptors is a middle-aged woman with Graves' hyperthyroidism.

The CDR3 spells CASSPLVSGNTIYF. CDR3 nucleotide sequence: TGTGCCAGCAGCCCCTTGGTCTCTGGAAACACCATATATTTT. The V call is TRBV14, the J call TRBJ1-3, with unresolved D. V was trimmed by 4 bases and J by 0 bases, leaving 7 bases between them. Germline V gene lookup returns CDR1 SGHDN and CDR2 FVKESK. This CDR3 region has 14 residues.

The chain combines TRBV2 with TRBJ1-3, with D hard to call. Germline V gene sequence: CDR1 SNHLY, CDR2 FYNNEI. CDR3 length equals 17 residues. The germline V and J ends were trimmed by 7 bases and 0 bases, with 19 bases remaining between them. CDR3 nucleotides: TGTGCCAGCACCCCAGAGGTCAATACCGCCTCTGGAAACACCATATATTTT. As protein: CASTPEVNTASGNTIYF.

The chain carries TRBV28 and TRBJ1-2; 9 bases agree with TRBD1. CDR1 MDHEN and CDR2 SYDVKM come from the germline V gene. CDR3 length equals 13 residues. Unmatched junction bases numbered 6, after V lost 6 bases and J lost 7 bases. The CDR3 loop reads CASRQGATFGYTF. CDR3 nucleotides: TGTGCCAGCAGACAGGGGGCTACCTTTGGCTACACCTTC.

The chain links TRBV7-2 to TRBJ1-2; 10 bases match TRBD1. The CDR3 has 13 amino acids. CDR1 and CDR2 (germline): SGHTA, FQGNSA. V lost 10 bases, J lost 5 bases, and 7 bases stayed unmatched. CDR3 nucleotides: TGTGCCACCTGGGACAGGGGCTCTTATGGCTACACCTTC. It encodes CATWDRGSYGYTF.

The CDR3, as DNA: TGTGCCAGCATTACCCCCGGGGTTAGTGAAGCTTTCTTT. It is translated as CASITPGVSEAFF. The chain links TRBV12-3 or TRBV12-4 to TRBJ1-1; D is unclear. V was cut by 7 bases and J by 7 bases, with 16 bases left in between. The CDR3 spans 13 residues.

This clonotype was detected only a few times. This rearrangement joins TRBV7-9 to TRBJ2-7; TRBD2 matches at 9 bases. Trimming at V came to 5 bases and at J to 5 bases, leaving 13 bases not matched to a gene. This CDR3 spans 16 amino acids. CDR1 is SEHNR, CDR2 FQNEAQ, per germline (reference sequence). For the CDR3, the DNA is TGTGCCAGCAGCGTCCACCGGCAACTAGCGGGCCACGAGCAGTACTTC. Translating gives CASSVHRQLAGHEQYF.

The rearrangement uses TRBV11-2 and TRBJ1-4; no reliable D call. The CDR3 has 15 residues. V was pared by 4 bases and J by 8 bases, with 17 bases between. Germline CDR1 reads SGHAT; CDR2 reads FQNNGV. CDR3 nucleotide sequence: TGTGCCAGCAGCTCGATAAAGGTCCTTGGGGAAAAACTGTTTTTT. Residues: CASSSIKVLGEKLFF.

This clonotype has at least ten counts. In DNA, the CDR3 is TGTGCCAGCCGCGTTGGGGTGGCGACTGAAGCTTTCTTT. It yields the protein CASRVGVATEAFF. The chain has TRBV19 and TRBJ1-1; D remains unclear. V gave up 9 bases and J gave up 5 bases, with 16 bases separating them. Germline CDR1 reads LNHDA; CDR2 reads SQIVND (reference sequence). The CDR3 contains 13 residues.

This clonotype was seen repeatedly, ten times or more. The chain couples TRBV25-1 to TRBJ1-2; no reliable D call. The germline gives CDR1 MGHDK, CDR2 SYGVNS. This CDR3 has 13 residues. Trimming shortened V by 3 bases and J by 4 bases, and 9 bases separated the two germline ends. The CDR3 nucleotides are TGTGCCAGCAGTGACGGGCGGGGCTATGGCTACACCTTC. It codes for CASSDGRGYGYTF.

The rearrangement joins TRBV12-3 or TRBV12-4 to TRBJ2-7; a weak D match, TRBD1 (5 bases). This CDR3 spans 13 amino acids. V was clipped by 8 bases and J by 5 bases, with 16 bases between them. CDR3 protein: CASSNLAGNEQYF. DNA for the CDR3: TGTGCCAGCTCAAATCTGGCAGGGAACGAGCAGTACTTC.

A few counts support this clonotype. This chain joins TRBV6-5 and TRBJ1-5; D is possibly TRBD1 (5 bases). This CDR3 has 15 residues. With 4 bases removed from V and 7 bases from J, the gap between germline ends came to 17 bases. The germline gives CDR1 MNHEY, CDR2 SVGAGI. This CDR3 is CASSSLLPPGQPQHF. The DNA of the CDR3 is TGTGCCAGCAGTTCCCTCCTGCCGCCAGGGCAGCCCCAGCATTTT.

The chain has TRBV9 and TRBJ2-7; 12 bases are a match to TRBD1. Germline CDR1 reads SGDLS; CDR2 reads YYNGEE. This CDR3 region has 15 residues. The V gene end was trimmed by 3 bases and the J gene end by 6 bases; junction bases not matched to a gene: 7. This chain's CDR3 is CASSAPGQGAIEQYF. The CDR3 DNA is TGTGCCAGCAGCGCGCCGGGACAGGGGGCGATCGAGCAGTACTTC. Full variable domain (rest looked up from reference TRBV9 and TRBJ2-7): DSGVTQTPKHLITATGQRVTLRCSPRSGDLSVYWYQQSLDQGLQFLIQYYNGEERAKGNILERFSAQQFPDLHSELNLSSLELGDSALYFCASSAPGQGAIEQYFGPGTRLTVT.

In the case of this clonotype: A clone one base away is much larger, so this may be a read error. Given the absence of the conserved phenylalanine or tryptophan at the CDR3 end, a read error is likely. The V call is TRBV12-3 or TRBV12-4, the J call TRBJ2-7; 7 bases are a match to TRBD1. Trimming at V came to 6 bases and at J to 2 bases, leaving 4 bases not matched to a gene. This CDR3 comprises 13 residues. The DNA of the CDR3 is TGTGCCAGCAGACTAGGACAGGCCTACGAGCAGTACCTC. Amino acids: CASRLGQAYEQYL.

The chain carries TRBV29-1 and TRBJ1-3; D is uncertain. CDR3 length equals 14 residues. The V and J ends lost 3 bases and 4 bases respectively, with 13 bases between them. Germline V gives CDR1 SQVTM, CDR2 ANQGSEA. Here the CDR3 reads CSVDDGVGGNTIYF. The CDR3, as DNA: TGCAGCGTTGACGACGGGGTAGGGGGAAACACCATATATTTT.

The chain carries TRBV24-1 and TRBJ1-2, with D perhaps matching TRBD1 (5 bases). The CDR3 covers 13 residues. V lost 5 bases and J lost 4, with 10 bases in between. In germline, CDR1 is KGHDR, CDR2 SFDVKD. The CDR3 spells CATSAQGGYGYTF. The CDR3 DNA follows: TGTGCCACCAGTGCCCAGGGTGGCTATGGCTACACCTTC.

This clonotype appeared a few times. V usage is TRBV29-1 and J usage is TRBJ1-2, with unresolved D. The germline gives CDR1 SQVTM, CDR2 ANQGSEA. Trimming left V 4 bases short and J 6 bases short, with 18 bases between. CDR3 length: 14 residues. The CDR3 sequence: CSVGGGTETHGYTF. CDR3 in DNA: TGCAGCGTTGGAGGTGGAACAGAGACCCATGGCTACACCTTC.

This clonotype was observed a few times. The genes are TRBV2 and TRBJ1-4; D might be TRBD1 (5 bases). This CDR3 has 15 amino acids. The germline gives CDR1 SNHLY, CDR2 FYNNEI. Trimming took off 4 bases at V and 5 bases at J, with 14 bases between the two ends. This CDR3 is CASSGPGAENEKLFF. Here the CDR3 DNA reads TGTGCCAGCAGTGGGCCCGGGGCCGAAAATGAAAAACTGTTTTTT.

The chain joins TRBV5-6 to TRBJ1-5, with D tentatively TRBD1 (6 bases). V shed 1 base and J shed 1 base, with 12 bases lying between them. Germline V lookup: CDR1 SGHDT, CDR2 YYEEEE. The CDR3 is made up of 16 amino acids. The CDR3, as DNA: TGTGCCAGCAGCTTGTTGACAGGTCCCAGCAATCAGCCCCAGCATTTT. This codes for CASSLLTGPSNQPQHF.

There are many counts of this clonotype. The chain combines TRBV15 with TRBJ2-7; TRBD1 matches 8 bases. V was clipped by 1 base and J by 3 bases; unmatched bases: 5. Germline V gene lookup returns CDR1 LNHNV and CDR2 YYDKDF (reference sequence). The CDR3 extends over 15 amino acids. This CDR3 reads CATSRGRTGLYEQYF. Here the CDR3 DNA reads TGTGCCACCAGCAGAGGGAGGACAGGGCTCTACGAGCAGTACTTC.

This chain links TRBV10-3 with TRBJ1-2; the D is unclear. Looked up from germline, CDR1 is ENHRY and CDR2 is SYGVKD. Trimming shortened V by 11 bases and J by 7 bases, and 14 bases separated the two germline ends. This CDR3 is built from 11 residues. The CDR3 loop reads CASTAGRGYTF. The CDR3 DNA follows: TGTGCCTCCACCGCGGGCCGTGGCTACACCTTC.

This clonotype was picked up many times. The chain is built from TRBV14 and TRBJ1-2; the match to TRBD1 covers 7 bases. Per the germline V gene, CDR1 is SGHDN and CDR2 is FVKESK. The trim removed 5 bases at V and 5 bases at J, leaving 2 bases unmatched. The CDR3 is 12 residues long. This CDR3 is CASSATGYGYTF. The DNA for the CDR3 is TGTGCCAGCAGCGCGACAGGGTATGGCTACACCTTC.

On this clonotype itself: A much larger clone lies one base from this, so it may be a read error. CDR3 residues: CASSPLGAGGLFF. The CDR3 DNA sequence: TGTGCCAGCAGCCCGCTGGGGGCCGGGGGGCTGTTTTTT. The J gene is TRBJ2-2, the V gene TRBV7-2; D may match TRBD1 or TRBD2 (6 bases each). The CDR3 totals 13 residues. From germline, CDR1 is SGHTA and CDR2 FQGNSA.

Many counts were recorded for this clonotype. This CDR3 reads CASSLSGIAGYTF. The CDR3 DNA reads TGTGCCAGCAGTTTATCAGGGATCGCTGGCTACACCTTC. The chain carries TRBV12-3 or TRBV12-4 and TRBJ1-2, with D perhaps matching TRBD1 (5 bases). Trimming stripped 2 bases from V and 7 bases from J, with 11 bases between. CDR3 length: 13 residues.

This clonotype was counted many times. The chain has TRBV20-1 and TRBJ1-6; weak D call: TRBD1 (6 bases). This CDR3 spans 13 amino acids. Trimming took 5 bases from V and 7 from J, leaving 12 bases between them. CDR1 is DFQATT and CDR2 is SNEGSKA in the germline V gene (reference sequence). CDR3 sequence: CSAYGQNNSPLHF. The CDR3 DNA sequence: TGCAGTGCTTACGGACAGAACAATTCACCCCTCCACTTT.

The V and J genes are TRBV6-2 or TRBV6-3 and TRBJ2-7; 7 positions match TRBD2. TRBJ2-1 matches the DNA end more closely, so the J call is doubtful. Germline CDR1 is MNHEY and CDR2 is SVGEGT. The CDR3 totals 16 residues. The CDR3 nucleotides are TGTGCCAGCAGTCCAAATCCGGGACTACATTACAATGAGCAGTTCTTC. Translating gives CASSPNPGLHYNEQFF.

This clonotype was counted at least ten times. The chain couples TRBV7-2 to TRBJ2-7, with 7 bases that match TRBD2. The CDR3 is made up of 13 amino acids. Germline V gene data show CDR1 as SGHTA and CDR2 as FQGNSA. V lost 5 bases, J lost 8 bases, and 9 bases stayed unmatched. In nucleotides, the CDR3 is TGTGCCAGCAGCCAGAATGCGGGGGTCAAGCAGTACTTC. Its protein product is CASSQNAGVKQYF.

The V call is TRBV10-3, the J call TRBJ2-6; 7 bases agree with TRBD1. This CDR3 has 16 residues. Trimming cost V 6 bases and J 3 bases; bases outside gene matches: 8. Germline V gene lookup returns CDR1 ENHRY and CDR2 SYGVKD. The CDR3 sequence: CAISQGVFSGANVLTF. The CDR3 DNA sequence: TGTGCCATCAGCCAGGGGGTTTTTAGTGGGGCCAACGTCCTGACTTTC.

This clonotype was detected ten times or more. The chain carries TRBV7-9 and TRBJ1-1, with D hard to call. This CDR3 has 14 residues. Between the trimmed V and J ends, which lost 6 bases and 2 bases, there was a span of 13 bases. Germline CDR1 reads SEHNR; CDR2 reads FQNEAQ (reference sequence). DNA for the CDR3: TGTGCCAGCAGTTCAGGCCACCAAAACACTGAAGCTTTCTTT. It translates to CASSSGHQNTEAFF.

This clonotype appeared many times. The chain couples TRBV7-3 to TRBJ2-5, with 7 bases lining up with TRBD2. Germline loops: CDR1 SGHTA, CDR2 FQGTGA. The CDR3 covers 12 residues. With 5 bases clipped from V and 5 bases from J, the junction kept 2 bases outside the gene matches. This CDR3 is CASSDSGETQYF. The CDR3 bases are TGTGCCAGCAGCGATAGCGGGGAGACCCAGTACTTC. Drawing the rest from reference TRBV7-3 and TRBJ2-5, the complete variable domain is GAGVSQTPSNKVTEKGKYVELRCDPISGHTALYWYRQSLGQGPEFLIYFQGTGAADDSGLPNDRFFAVRPEGSVSTLKIQRTERGDSAVYLCASSDSGETQYFGPGTRLLVL.

A few counts support this clonotype. This sequence joins TRBV4-1 and TRBJ2-2; 9 bases fit TRBD2. The V gene's germline CDR1 is MGHRA and CDR2 YSYEKL. V shed 0 bases and J 6 bases; nucleotides not matched to a gene: 2. CDR3 length: 15 residues. The CDR3 reads CASSQESGRPGELFF. The CDR3 nucleotides read TGCGCCAGCAGCCAAGAAAGCGGGAGGCCCGGGGAGCTGTTTTTT.

This clonotype was detected ten times or more. The V call is TRBV29-1, the J call TRBJ1-1; TRBD1 agrees at 8 bases. Trimming removed 6 bases from V and 1 base from J; junction bases left unmatched: 10. The CDR3 length is 15 residues. Germline CDR1 and CDR2: SQVTM and ANQGSEA. Here the CDR3 reads CSVGQGASGNTEAFF. CDR3 DNA: TGCAGCGTGGGGCAGGGGGCAAGTGGGAACACTGAAGCTTTCTTT.

At least ten counts were recorded for this clonotype. The chain couples TRBV19 to TRBJ1-2; 12 nucleotides match TRBD1. Unmatched junction bases numbered 13, after V lost 5 bases and J lost 6 bases. Germline assignment: CDR1 LNHDA and CDR2 SQIVND (reference sequence). This CDR3 has 17 residues. The CDR3 here is CASSPPVWDRGLHGYTF. The DNA for the CDR3 is TGTGCCAGTAGTCCCCCAGTATGGGACAGGGGGCTTCATGGCTACACCTTC.